This T cell receptor (beta chain) was identified during a study of molecular identifiers for immune sequencing clone quantification. The CDR3 spans 15 residues. The germline V gene has CDR1 LGHDT and CDR2 YNNKEL (reference sequence). Trimming left V 4 bases short and J 5 bases short, with 18 bases between. Libraries of naive CD8 T cells were made from around 20,000 to 1,000,000 sorted cells. They used 10%, 30% or 50% RNA. TCRdb itself ran the PCR reads through MiXCR, one entry per CDR3 protein. This table holds around 480,000 distinct CDR3 sequences, roughly 25% found once. V and J are TRBV3-1 and TRBJ2-7; D unclear. Source material: naive CD8+ T cells from blood, with Jurkat cell RNA spiked in. Subset specified: FACS-sorted CD8+CD4-CCR7+CD45RA+ naive T cells. This receptor was taken from a human donor in good health. Some libraries in this study had Jurkat cell RNA spiked in. The CDR3 sequence is CASSPANSGRNEQYF. DNA for the CDR3: TGTGCCAGCAGCCCCGCGAACTCCGGACGTAACGAGCAGTACTTC.